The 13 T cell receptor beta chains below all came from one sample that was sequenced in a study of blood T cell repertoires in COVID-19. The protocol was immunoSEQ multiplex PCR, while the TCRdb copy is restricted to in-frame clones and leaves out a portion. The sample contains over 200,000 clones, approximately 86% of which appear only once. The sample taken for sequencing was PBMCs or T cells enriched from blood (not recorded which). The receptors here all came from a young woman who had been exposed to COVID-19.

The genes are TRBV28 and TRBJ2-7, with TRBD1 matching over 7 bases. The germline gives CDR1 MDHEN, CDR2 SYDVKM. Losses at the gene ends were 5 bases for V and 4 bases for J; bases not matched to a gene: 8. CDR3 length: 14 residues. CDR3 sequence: CASSISDRRYEQYF. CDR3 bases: TGTGCCAGCAGTATTTCGGACAGGAGATACGAGCAGTACTTC.

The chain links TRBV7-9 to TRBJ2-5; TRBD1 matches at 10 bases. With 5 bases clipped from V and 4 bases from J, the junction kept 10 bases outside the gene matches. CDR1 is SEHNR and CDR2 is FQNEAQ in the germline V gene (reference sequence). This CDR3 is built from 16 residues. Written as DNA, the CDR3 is TGTGCCAGCAGCATCCGGACAGGGGGTCGCATAGAGACCCAGTACTTC. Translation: CASSIRTGGRIETQYF.

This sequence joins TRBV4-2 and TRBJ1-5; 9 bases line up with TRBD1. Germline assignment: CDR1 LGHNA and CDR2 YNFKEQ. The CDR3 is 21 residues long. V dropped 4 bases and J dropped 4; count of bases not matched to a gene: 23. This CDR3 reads CASSRAGPVRDRATQNQPQHF. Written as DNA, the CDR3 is TGTGCCAGCAGCCGGGCGGGCCCTGTCCGGGACAGGGCGACCCAGAATCAGCCCCAGCATTTT.

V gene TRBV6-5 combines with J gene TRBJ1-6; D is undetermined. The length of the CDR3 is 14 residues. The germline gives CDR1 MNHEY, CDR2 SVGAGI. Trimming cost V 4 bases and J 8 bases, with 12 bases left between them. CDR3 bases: TGTGCCAGCAGTTCCATTTCCGGGGATTCACCCCTCCACTTT. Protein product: CASSSISGDSPLHF.

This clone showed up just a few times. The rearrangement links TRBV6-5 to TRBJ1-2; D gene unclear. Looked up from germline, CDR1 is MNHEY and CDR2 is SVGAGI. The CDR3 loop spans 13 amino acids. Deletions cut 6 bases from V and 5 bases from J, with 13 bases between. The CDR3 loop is CASRPSAGYGYTF. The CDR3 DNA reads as TGTGCCAGCAGGCCCTCTGCGGGGTATGGCTACACCTTC.

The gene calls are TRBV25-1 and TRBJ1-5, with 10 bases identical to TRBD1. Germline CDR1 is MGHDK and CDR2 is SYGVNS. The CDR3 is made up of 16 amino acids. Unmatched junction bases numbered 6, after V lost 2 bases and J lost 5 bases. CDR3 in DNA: TGTGCCAGCAGTGAAAATCTTGGGACAGGGGATCAGCCCCAGCATTTT. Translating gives CASSENLGTGDQPQHF.

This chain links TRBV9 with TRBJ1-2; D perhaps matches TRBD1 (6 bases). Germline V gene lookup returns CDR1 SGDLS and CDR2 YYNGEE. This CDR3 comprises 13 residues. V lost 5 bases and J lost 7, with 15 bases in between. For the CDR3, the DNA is TGTGCCAGCAGTATACAGGGTACTGGTGGCTACACCTTC. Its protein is CASSIQGTGGYTF.

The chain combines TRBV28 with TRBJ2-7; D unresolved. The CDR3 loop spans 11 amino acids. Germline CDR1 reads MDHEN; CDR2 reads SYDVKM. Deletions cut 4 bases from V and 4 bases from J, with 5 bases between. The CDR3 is CASSYFYEQYF. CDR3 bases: TGTGCCAGCAGTTACTTTTACGAGCAGTACTTC.

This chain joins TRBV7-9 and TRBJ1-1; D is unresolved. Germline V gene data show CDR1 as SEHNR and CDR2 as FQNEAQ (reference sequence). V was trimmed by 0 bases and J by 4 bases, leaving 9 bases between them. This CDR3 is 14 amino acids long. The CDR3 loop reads CASSLAWGGTEAFF. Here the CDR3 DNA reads TGTGCCAGCAGCTTAGCGTGGGGAGGCACTGAAGCTTTCTTT.

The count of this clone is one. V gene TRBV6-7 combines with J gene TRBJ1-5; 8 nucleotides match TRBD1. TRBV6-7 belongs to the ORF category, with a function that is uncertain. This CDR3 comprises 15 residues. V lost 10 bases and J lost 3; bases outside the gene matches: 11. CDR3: CATLFRDRPNQPQHF. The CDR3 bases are TGTGCCACCCTGTTTAGGGACAGGCCCAATCAGCCCCAGCATTTT.

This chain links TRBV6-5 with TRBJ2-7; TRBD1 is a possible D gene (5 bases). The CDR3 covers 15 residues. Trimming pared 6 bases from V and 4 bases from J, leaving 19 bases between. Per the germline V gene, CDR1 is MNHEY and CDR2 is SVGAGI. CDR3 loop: CASRKGVFSPYEQYF. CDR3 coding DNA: TGTGCCAGCAGAAAAGGGGTTTTCTCTCCTTACGAGCAGTACTTC.

CDR3 loop: CASSENRGNEKLFF. DNA of the CDR3: TGCGCCAGCAGTGAGAACAGGGGAAATGAAAAACTGTTTTTT. The genes are TRBV10-1 and TRBJ1-4, with 7 bases lining up with TRBD1. Germline assignment: CDR1 WNHNN and CDR2 SYGVQD (reference sequence). CDR3 length: 14 residues. The ends lost 2 bases at V and 5 bases at J; junction bases unmatched: 2.

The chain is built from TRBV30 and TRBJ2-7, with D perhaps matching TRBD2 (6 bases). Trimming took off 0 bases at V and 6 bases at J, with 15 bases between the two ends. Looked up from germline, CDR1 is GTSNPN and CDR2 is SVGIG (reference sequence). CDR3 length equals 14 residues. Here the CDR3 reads CAWSVSGDLFEQYF. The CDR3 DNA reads TGTGCCTGGAGTGTATCCGGGGACTTATTCGAGCAGTACTTC. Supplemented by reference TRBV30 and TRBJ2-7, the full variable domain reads SQTIHQWPATLVQPVGSPLSLECTVEGTSNPNLYWYRQAAGRGLQLLFYSVGIGQISSEVPQNLSASRPQDRQFILSSKKLLLSDSGFYLCAWSVSGDLFEQYFGPGTRLTVT.